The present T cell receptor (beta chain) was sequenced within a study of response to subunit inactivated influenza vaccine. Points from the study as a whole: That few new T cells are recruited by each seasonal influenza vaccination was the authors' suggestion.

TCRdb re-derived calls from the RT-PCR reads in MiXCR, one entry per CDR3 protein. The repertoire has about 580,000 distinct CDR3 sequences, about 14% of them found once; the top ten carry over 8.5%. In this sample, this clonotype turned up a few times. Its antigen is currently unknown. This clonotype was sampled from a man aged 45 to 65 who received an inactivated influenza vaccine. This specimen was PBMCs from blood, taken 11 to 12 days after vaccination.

CDR3 loop: CSAPVDYGYTF. The CDR3 region has the DNA TGCAGTGCTCCCGTGGACTATGGCTACACCTTC. The chain is built from TRBV20-1 and TRBJ1-2, with D uncertain. This CDR3 spans 11 amino acids. The germline gives CDR1 DFQATT, CDR2 SNEGSKA (reference sequence). Trimming cost V 5 bases and J 3 bases, with 7 bases left between them.